This T cell receptor (beta chain) was found in a study of T-cell memory formation after mild COVID-19. Turning to the study itself: Clustering of TCRs was largely donor specific.

It was 5'RACE with constant-segment primers that produced the TCR alpha and TCR beta cDNA libraries, which carried sample barcodes and UMIs. TCRdb reprocessed the 5' RACE reads via MiXCR and lists one record per CDR3 protein. Of hundreds of thousands of distinct CDR3 sequences in the sample, around 14% were seen once. The length of the CDR3 is 14 residues. The germline V gene has CDR1 DFQATT and CDR2 SNEGSKA (reference sequence). Deletions cut 3 bases from V and 2 bases from J, with 12 bases between. This clonotype has a handful of counts. The antigen remains undetermined. Study-wide results and limits: There was a balanced CD4/CD8 profile in clones contracting day 15 to 85, and later expanders leaned CD4+. Memory sampled before infection contained some responding clones, suggesting cross-reactive memory joined.

Sequenced material: PBMCs or a T cell subset sorted from them (not recorded which). This chain joins TRBV20-1 and TRBJ2-3, with no clear D. The TCR was taken from a man aged 18 to 29 who had mild COVID-19 (a few samples of this study predate the infection). Cell type and time point are not known. CDR3 in DNA: TGCAGTGCTAGGAAGGTGGGGTCCACAGATACGCAGTATTTT. Its translation is CSARKVGSTDTQYF.